This T cell receptor (beta chain) was captured by sequencing in a study of cytomegalovirus exposure and HLA in healthy donors. Study findings and constraints: Published work reported that the classifier diagnosed cytomegalovirus status with high specificity and sensitivity.

Amplification used 60 Vbeta primers and 13 Jbeta primers. Here immunoSEQ multiplex PCR was the method, and the copy in TCRdb shows in-frame clones only, minus some. The table has around 160,000 clones, 75% to 80% seen once. To note about this clone: What it binds is not known.

The TCR originated in a man aged 35 to 55 in good health and CMV-seropositive. Source material: PBMCs.

Here the CDR3 reads CASSQVGLAGEQFF. As DNA, the CDR3 is TGCGCCAGCAGCCAGGTAGGACTAGCGGGAGAGCAGTTCTTC. The genes are TRBV4-1 and TRBJ2-1; 12 bases fit TRBD2. Per germline, CDR1 MGHRA and CDR2 YSYEKL. The CDR3 spans 14 residues. V shed 3 bases and J 10 bases; nucleotides not matched to a gene: 4.